These 16 T cell receptor beta chains were all obtained from the same sample, sequenced in a study of response to subunit inactivated influenza vaccine. TCRdb used MiXCR to reprocess the RT-PCR reads, holding one entry per CDR3 protein. The sample yields almost 250,000 distinct CDR3 sequences, over 9% seen once. The specimen was non-naive T cells sorted from PBMCs, collected 14 to 15 days before vaccination. These receptors were obtained from a man aged 50 or older who received an inactivated influenza vaccine.

This clonotype was seen more than once but under ten times. The chain couples TRBV5-1 to TRBJ1-2; a weak D match, TRBD1 (6 bases). Germline-derived CDR1 and CDR2 are SGHRS and YFSETQ. This CDR3 has 14 amino acids. Trimming took off 3 bases at V and 2 bases at J, with 11 bases between the two ends. The CDR3 sequence is CASSSKQGNYGYTF. The DNA for the CDR3 is TGCGCCAGCAGCTCAAAGCAGGGGAACTATGGCTACACCTTC.

Regarding this clonotype: Mismatch with germline at one junction end may stem from a read error. V and J are TRBV11-2 and TRBJ2-5; 15 bases map to TRBD2. CDR1 and CDR2 (germline): SGHAT, FQNNGV. The CDR3 is 19 amino acids. CDR3 sequence reads: CASSLSLGLAGGRQGTQYF. The CDR3, as DNA: TGTGCCAGCAGCTTAAGCCTGGGACTAGCGGGGGGCCGCCAAGGGACCCAGTACTTC.

The V gene is TRBV10-2, the J gene TRBJ2-1; 12 bases are shared with TRBD2. The trim removed 1 base at V and 10 bases at J, leaving 5 bases unmatched. Germline CDR1 and CDR2: WSHSY and SAAADI. The CDR3 is made up of 15 amino acids. The CDR3 DNA reads TGCGCCAGCAGTGAGTTTACTAGCGGGAGGCCCGAGCAGTTCTTC. It is translated as CASSEFTSGRPEQFF.

This clonotype has a handful of counts. The rearrangement links TRBV11-2 to TRBJ1-1; D is perhaps TRBD1 (5 bases). Germline CDR1 reads SGHAT; CDR2 reads FQNNGV. The germline V and J ends were trimmed by 5 bases and 3 bases, with 13 bases remaining between them. This CDR3 is 14 amino acids long. As DNA, the CDR3 is TGTGCCAGCAGCATCCTCGGGGCGGACACTGAAGCTTTCTTT. Amino acid sequence: CASSILGADTEAFF.

This clonotype has a handful of counts. The rearrangement links TRBV27 to TRBJ2-6; 9 nucleotides match TRBD2. There are 19 residues in the CDR3. Germline V gene sequence: CDR1 MNHEY, CDR2 SMNVEV (reference sequence). Unmatched junction bases numbered 10, after V lost 2 bases and J lost 2 bases. CDR3 sequence (DNA): TGTGCCAGCAGTTTAAGGATTTGGGCGGGGGGGCCTGGGGCCAACGTCCTGACTTTC. It specifies CASSLRIWAGGPGANVLTF.

The table lists this clonotype with a few counts. The rearrangement uses TRBV9 and TRBJ2-5; unclear D gene. The ends were cut back, 2 bases at V and 1 base at J, with 9 bases in the middle. The CDR3 has 14 amino acids. Germline CDR1 reads SGDLS; CDR2 reads YYNGEE. Here the CDR3 reads CASSVLRVQETQYF. The CDR3 DNA reads TGTGCCAGCAGCGTTTTAAGGGTCCAAGAGACCCAGTACTTC.

J is TRBJ2-7 and V is TRBV7-9; possible D gene TRBD2, 5 bases. The V and J ends lost 2 bases and 7 bases respectively, with 12 bases between them. This CDR3 has 13 residues. Per the germline V gene, CDR1 is SEHNR and CDR2 is FQNEAQ (reference sequence). CDR3 sequence (DNA): TGTGCCAGCAGCTTACGGGGTGTTGAGGAGCAGTACTTC. As protein: CASSLRGVEEQYF.

This sequence joins TRBV10-2 and TRBJ2-1, with TRBD2 matching over 8 bases. The CDR3 is 15 residues long. J lost 0 bases, V lost 6 bases, and 4 bases had no gene match. Germline CDR1 WSHSY, CDR2 SAAADI. The CDR3 protein is CASRRAGVSYNEQFF. Here the CDR3 DNA reads TGCGCCAGCAGAAGAGCGGGAGTCTCCTACAATGAGCAGTTCTTC.

A few counts support this clonotype. This rearrangement joins TRBV20-1 to TRBJ2-1; D call uncertain. The CDR3 has 13 amino acids. The germline gives CDR1 DFQATT, CDR2 SNEGSKA (reference sequence). Trimming cost V 6 bases and J 5 bases, with 14 bases left between them. The CDR3 loop reads CSALPHRDNEQFF. In nucleotides, the CDR3 is TGCAGTGCCCTACCCCACAGAGACAATGAGCAGTTCTTC.

The chain combines TRBV20-1 with TRBJ2-1; 10 bases fit TRBD2. Germline V gene lookup returns CDR1 DFQATT and CDR2 SNEGSKA (reference sequence). Trimming removed 2 bases from V and 9 bases from J; junction bases left unmatched: 7. The CDR3 extends over 14 amino acids. The chain's CDR3 is CSARRSGGASEQFF. CDR3 DNA: TGCAGTGCTAGAAGGAGCGGGGGGGCAAGTGAGCAGTTCTTC.

This clonotype has at least ten counts. The rearrangement links TRBV5-6 to TRBJ2-5, with a weak D call TRBD1 (6 bases). V was shortened by 2 bases and J by 6 bases, with 11 bases between the two germline ends. Germline V gene lookup returns CDR1 SGHDT and CDR2 YYEEEE. The CDR3 has 13 residues. The chain's CDR3 is CASSLTTGKTQYF. CDR3 DNA: TGTGCCAGCAGCTTAACAACAGGGAAGACCCAGTACTTC.

In this sample, this clonotype turned up a few times. This chain's CDR3 is CATSDPGSGYNEQFF. CDR3 in DNA: TGTGCCACCAGTGACCCGGGATCGGGTTACAATGAGCAGTTCTTC. The rearrangement uses TRBV24-1 and TRBJ2-1; a weak D match, TRBD2 (5 bases). The CDR3 is 15 residues long. Trimming pared 4 bases from V and 4 bases from J, leaving 13 bases between. Germline CDR1 and CDR2: KGHDR and SFDVKD.

This clonotype showed up many times. The chain combines TRBV5-5 with TRBJ1-5, with D tentatively TRBD1 (5 bases). The germline V and J ends were trimmed by 4 bases and 3 bases, with 20 bases remaining between them. CDR1 and CDR2 (germline): SGHKS, YYEKEE (reference sequence). CDR3 length equals 17 residues. The CDR3 loop reads CASSGDRGPSFNQPQHF. The DNA of the CDR3 is TGTGCCAGCAGCGGGGACCGGGGCCCCTCCTTCAATCAGCCCCAGCATTTT.

This clonotype was detected many times. CDR3 sequence reads: CATSREDSIYLGDYGYTF. The DNA of the CDR3 is TGTGCCACCAGCAGAGAGGACAGTATCTACCTTGGGGACTATGGCTACACCTTC. The chain recombines TRBV15 with TRBJ1-2, with TRBD1 as a possible D gene (6 bases). This CDR3 contains 18 residues. Germline loops: CDR1 LNHNV, CDR2 YYDKDF (reference sequence). Trimming removed 0 bases at V and 3 bases at J, with 20 bases between.

This clonotype was detected a few times. V usage is TRBV9 and J usage is TRBJ2-2, with TRBD2 identical over 12 bases. Germline values: CDR1 SGDLS, CDR2 YYNGEE. CDR3 length equals 18 residues. The trim removed 1 base at V and 3 bases at J, leaving 7 bases unmatched. CDR3 residues: CASSVLAGGPEDTGELFF. The CDR3 region has the DNA TGTGCCAGCAGCGTACTAGCGGGAGGGCCAGAGGACACCGGGGAGCTGTTTTTT.

This clonotype was seen a few times. This chain connects TRBV5-6 to TRBJ2-3; 9 nucleotides agree with TRBD2. V trimming: 0 bases; J trimming: 8 bases; junction bases outside the gene matches: 19. The CDR3 totals 19 residues. Germline V CDR1 and CDR2: SGHDT, YYEEEE. The chain's CDR3 is CASSLAVGGGDPRRFTQYF. The CDR3 coding sequence is TGTGCCAGCAGCTTGGCCGTTGGCGGGGGGGATCCCCGGAGGTTTACGCAGTATTTT.